This TCR beta chain was observed in a study of blood T cells in healthy people across ages. General study findings and limits: The recorded TCR beta diversity per million T cells decreased in a roughly linear manner with age. Possibly, changes in expanded clonotypes were confounded because donor CMV status was unknown. Long-lived donors carried more naive CD4+ cells and greater diversity than aged donors.

PCR was performed a second time for 7 to 11 cycles using a sample-barcoded 5' primer and a J-beta primer mix. Per sample, CDR3-containing paired-end reads numbered at least 2.5 million. Each CDR3 protein is one row after TCRdb ran MiXCR on the 5' RACE reads. The sample yields about 640,000 distinct CDR3 sequences, roughly three fifths seen once. A note on this clonotype: Its antigen is undetermined.

The V and J ends lost 1 base and 3 bases, in that order; junction bases with no gene match: 1. Germline assignment: CDR1 DFQATT and CDR2 SNEGSKA (reference sequence). The CDR3 contains 13 residues. This TCR came from a man between 60 and 75 years old in good health. The sample consisted of blood. The chain carries TRBV20-1 and TRBJ2-5; 8 nucleotides align to TRBD1. Here the CDR3 reads CSARGTGKETQYF. As DNA, the CDR3 is TGCAGTGCTAGAGGGACAGGGAAAGAGACCCAGTACTTC.